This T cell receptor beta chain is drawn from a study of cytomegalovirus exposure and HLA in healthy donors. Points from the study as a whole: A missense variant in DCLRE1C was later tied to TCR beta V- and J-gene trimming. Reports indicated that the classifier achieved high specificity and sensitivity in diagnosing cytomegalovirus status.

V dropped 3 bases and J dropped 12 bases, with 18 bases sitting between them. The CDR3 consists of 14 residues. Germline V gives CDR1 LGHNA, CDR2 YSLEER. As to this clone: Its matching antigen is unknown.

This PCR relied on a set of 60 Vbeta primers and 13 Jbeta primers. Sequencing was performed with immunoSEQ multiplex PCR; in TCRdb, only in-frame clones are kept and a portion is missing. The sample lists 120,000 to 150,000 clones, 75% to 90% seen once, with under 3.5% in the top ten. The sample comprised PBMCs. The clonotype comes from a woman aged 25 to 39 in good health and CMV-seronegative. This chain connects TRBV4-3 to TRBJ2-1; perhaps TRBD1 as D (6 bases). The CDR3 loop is CASSHIQTGQRQFF. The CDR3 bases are TGCGCCAGCAGCCACATCCAAACGGGACAAAGGCAGTTCTTC.